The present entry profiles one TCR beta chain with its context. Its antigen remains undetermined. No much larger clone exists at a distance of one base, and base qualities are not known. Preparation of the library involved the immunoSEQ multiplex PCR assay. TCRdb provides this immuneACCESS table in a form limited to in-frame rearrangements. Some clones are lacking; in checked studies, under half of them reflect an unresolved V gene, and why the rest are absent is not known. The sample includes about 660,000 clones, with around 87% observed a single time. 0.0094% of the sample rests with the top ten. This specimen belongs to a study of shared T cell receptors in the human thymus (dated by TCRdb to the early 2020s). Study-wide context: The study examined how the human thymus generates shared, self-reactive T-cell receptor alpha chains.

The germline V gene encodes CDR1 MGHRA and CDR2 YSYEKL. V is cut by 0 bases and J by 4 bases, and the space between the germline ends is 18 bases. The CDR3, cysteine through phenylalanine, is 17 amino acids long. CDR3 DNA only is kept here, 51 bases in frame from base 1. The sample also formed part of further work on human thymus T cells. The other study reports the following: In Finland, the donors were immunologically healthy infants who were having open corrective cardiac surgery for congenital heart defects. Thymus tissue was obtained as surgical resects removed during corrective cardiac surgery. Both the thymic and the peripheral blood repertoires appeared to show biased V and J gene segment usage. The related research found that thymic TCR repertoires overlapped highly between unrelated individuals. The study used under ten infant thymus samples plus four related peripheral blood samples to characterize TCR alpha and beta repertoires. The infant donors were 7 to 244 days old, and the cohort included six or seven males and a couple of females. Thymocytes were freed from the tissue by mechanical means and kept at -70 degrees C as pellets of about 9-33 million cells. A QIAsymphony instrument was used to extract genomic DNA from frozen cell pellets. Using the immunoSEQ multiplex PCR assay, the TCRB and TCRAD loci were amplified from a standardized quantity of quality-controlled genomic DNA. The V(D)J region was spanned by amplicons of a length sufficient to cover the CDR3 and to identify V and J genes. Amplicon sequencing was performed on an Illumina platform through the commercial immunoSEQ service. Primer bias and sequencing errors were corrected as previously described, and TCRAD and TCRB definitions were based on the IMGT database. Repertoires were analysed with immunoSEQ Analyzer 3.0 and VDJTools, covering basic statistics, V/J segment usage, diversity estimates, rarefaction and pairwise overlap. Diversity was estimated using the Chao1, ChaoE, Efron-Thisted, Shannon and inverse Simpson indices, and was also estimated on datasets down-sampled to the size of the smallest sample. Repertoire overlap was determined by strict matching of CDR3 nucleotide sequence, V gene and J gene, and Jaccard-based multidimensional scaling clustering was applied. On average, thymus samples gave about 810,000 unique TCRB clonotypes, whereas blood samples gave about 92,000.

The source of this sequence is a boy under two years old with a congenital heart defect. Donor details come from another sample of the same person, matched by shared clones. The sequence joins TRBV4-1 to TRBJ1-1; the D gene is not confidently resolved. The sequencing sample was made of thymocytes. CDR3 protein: CASSQDSVGEVTTEAFF. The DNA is TGCGCCAGCAGCCAAGATTCTGTTGGGGAGGTTACCACTGAAGCTTTCTTT.